One TCR beta chain is described in this entry. This sample is part of a study of TIL therapy for anti-PD-1-resistant metastatic lung cancer. Overall study: By whole-exome sequencing, median non-synonymous tumor mutation burden was roughly 1.4 mutations per megabase.

Sequencing used immunoSEQ v3. Sequencing was performed with immunoSEQ multiplex PCR; in TCRdb, only in-frame clones are kept and a portion is missing. The sample lists some 43,000 clones; roughly 78% were seen once. Germline values: CDR1 SGDLS, CDR2 YYNGEE. The CDR3 consists of 20 residues. V lost 0 bases, J lost 2 bases, and 10 bases stayed unmatched. This sample's time point: pre-treatment sample, taken before nivolumab and TIL therapy. Adults with stage 4 NSCLC were enrolled in a phase I trial. The TCR comes from a man in his 70s with non-small cell lung cancer. The genes are TRBV9 and TRBJ2-2; 13 bases are shared with TRBD2. The material sequenced was blood, taken at baseline. CDR3 amino acids: CASSVGTTWTSGSNTGELFF. DNA for the CDR3: TGTGCCAGCAGCGTAGGAACGACGTGGACTAGCGGGAGCAACACCGGGGAGCTGTTTTTT.